The 8 T cell receptor beta chains presented below share a single source sample, sequenced in a study of Graves' ophthalmopathy and Graves' hyperthyroidism. RNA transcripts provided the template for amplifying TCR beta CDR3 regions. First-round RT-PCR with HTBI primers preceded a second-round multiplex PCR. TCRdb re-called the multiplex PCR reads with MiXCR, one entry per CDR3 protein. Among roughly 700,000 distinct CDR3 sequences, around 40% were seen once, and the ten largest hold approximately 43%. The sequenced sample consisted of peripheral blood. The receptors shown here come from an adult man with Graves' ophthalmopathy.

In regard to this clonotype: One end of the junction varies from germline; a read error may be responsible. This chain connects TRBV10-3 to TRBJ1-2, with D unclear. Germline CDR1 is ENHRY and CDR2 is SYGVKD. The CDR3 is 15 amino acids. CDR3 region: CASSTIGGVSIGYTF. The CDR3 region has the DNA TGTGCCAGCAGTACCATAGGCGGGGTGTCTATTGGCTACACCTTC.

The chain links TRBV10-3 to TRBJ1-5, with 7 bases identical to TRBD1. CDR3 length: 17 residues. Germline assignment: CDR1 ENHRY and CDR2 SYGVKD. J lost 2 bases, V lost 5 bases, and 12 bases had no gene match. In nucleotides, the CDR3 is TGTGCCATCAGTCCACACAGGGGAGCTGGGGGCAATCAGCCCCAGCATTTT. This sequence encodes CAISPHRGAGGNQPQHF.

On this clonotype itself: A single base separates this from a much larger clone, so it may be a read error. The chain uses TRBV14 and TRBJ1-4; D unclear. Trimming shortened V by 2 bases and J by 1 base, and 8 bases separated the two germline ends. The CDR3 totals 15 residues. Looked up from germline, CDR1 is SGHDN and CDR2 is FVKESK. The DNA for the CDR3 is TGTGCCAGCAGCCAAAATCGACAAACTAATGAAAAACTGTTTTTT. This gives the protein CASSQNRQTNEKLFF.

This clonotype has at least ten counts. The chain recombines TRBV25-1 with TRBJ1-2; 7 bases match TRBD1. This CDR3 region has 15 residues. Germline CDR1 and CDR2: MGHDK and SYGVNS. Trimming removed 2 bases from V and 6 bases from J; junction bases left unmatched: 9. The CDR3 loop reads CASSELVQGHDGYTF. In DNA, the CDR3 is TGTGCCAGCAGTGAACTGGTACAGGGGCACGATGGCTACACCTTC.

The rearrangement joins TRBV19 to TRBJ2-2; D not resolved. The CDR3 spans 15 residues. The V end lost 2 bases, the J end lost 2 bases, and 9 bases lay between the germline ends. Germline loops: CDR1 LNHDA, CDR2 SQIVND (reference sequence). The CDR3 DNA is TGTGCCAGTAGTATAATCAGGAGAAACACCGGGGAGCTGTTTTTT. Protein sequence: CASSIIRRNTGELFF.

V and J are TRBV20-1 and TRBJ1-1; the D gene is possibly TRBD1 (5 bases). The CDR3 sequence is 14 residues long. The V end was cut by 1 base, the J end by 3 bases, with 12 bases between. Germline CDR1 and CDR2: DFQATT and SNEGSKA (reference sequence). The chain's CDR3 is CSARGWGRDTEAFF. DNA of the CDR3: TGCAGTGCTAGAGGGTGGGGCAGGGACACTGAAGCTTTCTTT.

The J gene is TRBJ1-1, the V gene TRBV7-2, with a possible D match to TRBD1 (5 bases). The CDR3 consists of 15 residues. V was shortened by 5 bases and J by 4 bases, with 17 bases between the two germline ends. Germline assignment: CDR1 SGHTA and CDR2 FQGNSA. In nucleotides, the CDR3 is TGTGCCAGCAGCCCTCTGGCAGGGATGGGCACTGAAGCTTTCTTT. Its translation: CASSPLAGMGTEAFF.

The chain combines TRBV25-1 with TRBJ1-1, with 8 bases fitting TRBD1. The CDR3 runs 12 residues. The germline V gene has CDR1 MGHDK and CDR2 SYGVNS. CDR3 residues: CARQGADTEAFF. Written as DNA, the CDR3 is TGTGCTAGGCAGGGGGCGGACACTGAAGCTTTCTTT.